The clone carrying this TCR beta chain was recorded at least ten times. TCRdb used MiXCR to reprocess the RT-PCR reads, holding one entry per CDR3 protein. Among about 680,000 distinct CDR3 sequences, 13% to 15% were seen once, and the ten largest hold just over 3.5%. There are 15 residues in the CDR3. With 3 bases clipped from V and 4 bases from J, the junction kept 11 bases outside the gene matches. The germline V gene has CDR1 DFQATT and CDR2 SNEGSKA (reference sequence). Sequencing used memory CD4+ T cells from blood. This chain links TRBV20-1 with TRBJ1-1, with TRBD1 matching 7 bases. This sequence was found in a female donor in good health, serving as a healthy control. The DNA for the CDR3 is TGCAGTGCTAGGAAAACAGGGGCCGCTGGCACTGAAGCTTTCTTT. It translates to CSARKTGAAGTEAFF.